This T cell receptor (beta chain) originates from a study of blood T cell repertoires in COVID-19. On the study more broadly: PBMCs, B-cell-depleted T cells, or T cells provided the cDNA or gDNA that made up the material.

After removal of 4 bases from V and 6 bases from J, the junction contained 7 bases not matched to a gene. Germline V gene sequence: CDR1 SGHRS, CDR2 YFSETQ. The CDR3 runs to 14 residues. Per the original data handling: Reference gene primers were amplified, and this amplification served to estimate nucleated cell counts. TCRdb's copy holds only in-frame clones and misses some; the assay was immunoSEQ multiplex PCR. V and J calls and clone size come straight from that table; D and trimming were deduced from the DNA. The data contain 120,000 to 150,000 clones, around 79% of them singletons. The clonotype originates from a man in his 60s with acute or convalescent COVID-19. Material for sequencing was peripheral blood. The genes are TRBV5-1 and TRBJ1-1, with TRBD1 matching over 9 bases. CDR3 sequence reads: CASSARQGGSEAFF. CDR3 DNA sequence: TGCGCCAGCAGCGCTAGACAGGGGGGGTCTGAAGCTTTCTTT.